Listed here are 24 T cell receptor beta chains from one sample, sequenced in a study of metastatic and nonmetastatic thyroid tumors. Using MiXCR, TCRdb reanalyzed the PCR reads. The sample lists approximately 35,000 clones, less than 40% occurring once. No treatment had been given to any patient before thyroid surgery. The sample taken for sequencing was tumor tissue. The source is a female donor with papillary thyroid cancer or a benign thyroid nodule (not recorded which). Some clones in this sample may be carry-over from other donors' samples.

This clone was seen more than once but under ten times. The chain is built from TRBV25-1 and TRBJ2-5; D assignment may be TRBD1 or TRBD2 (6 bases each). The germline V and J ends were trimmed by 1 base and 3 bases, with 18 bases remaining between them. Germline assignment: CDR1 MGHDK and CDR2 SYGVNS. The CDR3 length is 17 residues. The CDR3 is CASSEWRAEGVEETQYF. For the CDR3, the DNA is TGTGCCAGCAGTGAATGGAGGGCAGAGGGGGTTGAAGAGACCCAGTACTTC.

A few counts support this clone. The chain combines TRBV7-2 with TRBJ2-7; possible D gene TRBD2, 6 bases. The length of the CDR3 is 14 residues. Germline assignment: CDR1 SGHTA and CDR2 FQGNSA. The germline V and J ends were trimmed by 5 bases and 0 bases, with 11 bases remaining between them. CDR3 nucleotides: TGTGCCAGCAGCCGGGACTCAAGCTCCTACGAGCAGTACTTC. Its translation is CASSRDSSSYEQYF.

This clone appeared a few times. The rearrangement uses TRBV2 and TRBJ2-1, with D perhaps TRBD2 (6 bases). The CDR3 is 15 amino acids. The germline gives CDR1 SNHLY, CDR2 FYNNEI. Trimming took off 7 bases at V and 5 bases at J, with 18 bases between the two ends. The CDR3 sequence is CASTSRGSGHNEQFF. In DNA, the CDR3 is TGTGCCAGCACCTCTCGGGGTAGCGGTCACAATGAGCAGTTCTTC.

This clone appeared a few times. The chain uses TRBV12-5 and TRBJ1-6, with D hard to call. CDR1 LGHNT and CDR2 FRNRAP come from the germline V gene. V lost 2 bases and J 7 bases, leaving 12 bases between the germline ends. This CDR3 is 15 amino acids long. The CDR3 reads CASGLCPGINSPLHF. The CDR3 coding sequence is TGTGCTAGTGGTTTGTGTCCGGGTATCAATTCACCCCTCCACTTT.

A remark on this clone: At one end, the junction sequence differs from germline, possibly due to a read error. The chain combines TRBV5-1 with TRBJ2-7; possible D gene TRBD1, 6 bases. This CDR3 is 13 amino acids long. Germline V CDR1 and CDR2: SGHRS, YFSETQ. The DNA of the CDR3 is TGCGCCAGCAGCCGGACAGCTACCTACGATCAGTACTTC. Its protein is CASSRTATYDQYF.

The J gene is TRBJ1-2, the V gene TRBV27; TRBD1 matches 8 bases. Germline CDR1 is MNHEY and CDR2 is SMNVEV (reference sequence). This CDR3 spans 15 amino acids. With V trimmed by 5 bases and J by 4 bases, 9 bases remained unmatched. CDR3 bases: TGTGCCAGCAGTCCAAGGACAGGGACTCTCTATGGCTACACCTTC. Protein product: CASSPRTGTLYGYTF.

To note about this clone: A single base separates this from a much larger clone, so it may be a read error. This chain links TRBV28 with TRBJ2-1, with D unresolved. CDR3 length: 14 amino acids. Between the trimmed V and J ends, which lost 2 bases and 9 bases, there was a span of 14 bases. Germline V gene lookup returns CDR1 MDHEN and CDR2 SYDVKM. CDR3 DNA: TGTGCCAGCAGTTTAGAACTCGGGTCGAGTGAGCAGTTCTTC. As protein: CASSLELGSSEQFF.

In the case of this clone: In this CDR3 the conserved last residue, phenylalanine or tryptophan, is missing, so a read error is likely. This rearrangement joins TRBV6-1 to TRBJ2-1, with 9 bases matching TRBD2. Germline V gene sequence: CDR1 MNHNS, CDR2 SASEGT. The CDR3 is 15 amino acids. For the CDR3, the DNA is TGTGCCGGCAGCCATCAGACTAGCGGTATCAATGAGCAGTTCCTC. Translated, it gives CAGSHQTSGINEQFL.

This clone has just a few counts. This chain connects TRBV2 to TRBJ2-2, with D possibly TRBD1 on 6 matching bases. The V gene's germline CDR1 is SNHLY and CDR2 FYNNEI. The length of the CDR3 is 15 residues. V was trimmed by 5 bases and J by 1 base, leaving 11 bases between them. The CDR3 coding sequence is TGTGCCAGCAGTTCCGACAGGATGAACACCGGGGAGCTGTTTTTT. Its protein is CASSSDRMNTGELFF.

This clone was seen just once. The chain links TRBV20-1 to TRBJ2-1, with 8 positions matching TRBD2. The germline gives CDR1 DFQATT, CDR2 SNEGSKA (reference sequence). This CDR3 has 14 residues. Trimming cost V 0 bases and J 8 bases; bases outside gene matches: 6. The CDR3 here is CSARDHGLADEQFF. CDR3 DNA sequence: TGCAGTGCTAGAGATCACGGACTAGCCGATGAGCAGTTCTTC.

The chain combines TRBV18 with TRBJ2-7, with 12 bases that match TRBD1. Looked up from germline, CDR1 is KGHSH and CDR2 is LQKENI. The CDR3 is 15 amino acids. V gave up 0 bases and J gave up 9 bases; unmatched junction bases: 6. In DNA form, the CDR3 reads TGTGCCAGCTCACCACCCGGGACAGGGGGCGCGGGGCAGTACTTC. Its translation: CASSPPGTGGAGQYF.

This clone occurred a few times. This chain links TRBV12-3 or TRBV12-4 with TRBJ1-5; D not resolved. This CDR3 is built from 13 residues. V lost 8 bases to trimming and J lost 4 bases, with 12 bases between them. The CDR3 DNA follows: TGTGCCAGCCGTCCGGCGGGGAATCAGCCCCAGCATTTT. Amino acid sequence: CASRPAGNQPQHF.

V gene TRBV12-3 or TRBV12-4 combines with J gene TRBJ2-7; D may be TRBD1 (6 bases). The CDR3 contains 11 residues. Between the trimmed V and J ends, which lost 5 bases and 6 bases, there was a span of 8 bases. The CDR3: CASSRGGEQYF. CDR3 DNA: TGTGCCAGCAGTCGAGGGGGCGAGCAGTACTTC.

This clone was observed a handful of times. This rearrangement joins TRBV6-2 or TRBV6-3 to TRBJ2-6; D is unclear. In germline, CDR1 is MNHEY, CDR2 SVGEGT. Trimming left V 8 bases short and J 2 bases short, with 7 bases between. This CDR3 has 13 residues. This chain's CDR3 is CASERAGANVLTF. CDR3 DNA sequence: TGTGCCAGCGAAAGGGCTGGGGCCAACGTCCTGACTTTC.

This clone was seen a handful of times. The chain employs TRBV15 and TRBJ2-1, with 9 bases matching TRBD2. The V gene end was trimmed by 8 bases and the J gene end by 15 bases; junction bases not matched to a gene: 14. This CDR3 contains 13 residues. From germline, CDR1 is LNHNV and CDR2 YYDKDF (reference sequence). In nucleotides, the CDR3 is TGTGCCACCGGGGATAGCGGGAGAATCTGGCGGTTCTTC. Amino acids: CATGDSGRIWRFF.

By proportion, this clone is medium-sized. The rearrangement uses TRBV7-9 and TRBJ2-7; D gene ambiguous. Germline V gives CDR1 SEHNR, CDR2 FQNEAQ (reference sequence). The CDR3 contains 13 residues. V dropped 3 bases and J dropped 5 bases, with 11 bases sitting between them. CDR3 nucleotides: TGTGCCAGCAGCTTGTCCGAGCTCCACGAGCAGTACTTC. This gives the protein CASSLSELHEQYF.

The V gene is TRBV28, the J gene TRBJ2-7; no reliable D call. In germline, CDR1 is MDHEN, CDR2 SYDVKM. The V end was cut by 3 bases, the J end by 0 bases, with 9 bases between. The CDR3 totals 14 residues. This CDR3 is CASSFQSNSYEQYF. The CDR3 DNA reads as TGTGCCAGCAGTTTTCAGTCAAACTCCTACGAGCAGTACTTC.

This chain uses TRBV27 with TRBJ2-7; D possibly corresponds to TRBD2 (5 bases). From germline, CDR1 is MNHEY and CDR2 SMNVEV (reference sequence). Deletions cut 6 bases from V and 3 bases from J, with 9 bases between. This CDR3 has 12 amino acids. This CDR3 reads CASSLRGYEQYF. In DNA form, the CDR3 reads TGTGCCAGCAGCCTCCGGGGCTACGAGCAGTACTTC.

The CDR3 DNA is TGTGCCAGCTCACCACCGGGACTAGCGGCCTCCTACGAGCAGTACTTC. Protein sequence: CASSPPGLAASYEQYF. This chain connects TRBV18 to TRBJ2-7, with TRBD2 matching over 11 bases. CDR3 size: 16 residues. CDR1 and CDR2 from the germline V gene are KGHSH and LQKENI. V shed 0 bases, J shed 0 bases, and the junction held 1 base outside the gene matches.

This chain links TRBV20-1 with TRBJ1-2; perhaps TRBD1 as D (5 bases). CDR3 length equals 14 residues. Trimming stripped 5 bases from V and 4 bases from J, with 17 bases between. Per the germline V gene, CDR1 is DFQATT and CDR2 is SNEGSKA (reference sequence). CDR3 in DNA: TGCAGTGCTGGACGACAACGGGGGTCCTATGGCTACACCTTC. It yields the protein CSAGRQRGSYGYTF.

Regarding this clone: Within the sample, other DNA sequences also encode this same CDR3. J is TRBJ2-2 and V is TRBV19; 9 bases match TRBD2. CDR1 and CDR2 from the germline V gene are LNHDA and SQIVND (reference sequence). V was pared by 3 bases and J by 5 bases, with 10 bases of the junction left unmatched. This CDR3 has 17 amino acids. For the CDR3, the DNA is TGTGCCAGTAGTATTGATGCGGCGGGAGGGGGTACCGGGGAGCTGTTTTTT. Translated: CASSIDAAGGGTGELFF.

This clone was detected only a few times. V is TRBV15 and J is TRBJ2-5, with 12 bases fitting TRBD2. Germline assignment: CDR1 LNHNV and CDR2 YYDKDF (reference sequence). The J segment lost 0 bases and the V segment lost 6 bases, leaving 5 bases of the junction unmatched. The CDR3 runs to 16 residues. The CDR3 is CATREGLAGYQETQYF. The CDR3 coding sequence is TGTGCCACCAGAGAAGGACTAGCGGGATACCAAGAGACCCAGTACTTC. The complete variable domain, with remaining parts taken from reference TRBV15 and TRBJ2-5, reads DAMVIQNPRYQVTQFGKPVTLSCSQTLNHNVMYWYQQKSSQAPKLLFHYYDKDFNNEADTPDNFQSRRPNTSFCFLDIRSPGLGDTAMYLCATREGLAGYQETQYFGPGTRLLVL.

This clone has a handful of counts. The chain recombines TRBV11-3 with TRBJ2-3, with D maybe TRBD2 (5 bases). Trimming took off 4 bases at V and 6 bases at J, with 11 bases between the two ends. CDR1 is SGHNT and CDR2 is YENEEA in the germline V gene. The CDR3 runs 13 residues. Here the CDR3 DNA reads TGTGCCAGCAGCTCAGCCAGCGGCGATACGCAGTATTTT. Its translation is CASSSASGDTQYF.

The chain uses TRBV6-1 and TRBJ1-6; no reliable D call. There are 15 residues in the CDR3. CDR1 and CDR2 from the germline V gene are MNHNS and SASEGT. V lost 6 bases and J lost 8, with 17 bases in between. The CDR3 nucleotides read TGTGCCAGCAGCCAAGGGCCAGCCTTGGATTCACCCCTCCACTTT. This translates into CASSQGPALDSPLHF.